A selection of T cell receptor beta chains follows, all from one sample in a study of blood T cell repertoires in COVID-19. Repertoires were generated with immunoSEQ multiplex PCR, while TCRdb's copy carries only in-frame clones and drops some. The repertoire holds approximately 210,000 clones, with approximately 80% as singletons. The specimen was PBMCs or T cells enriched from blood (not recorded which). The source is a woman between 50 and 59 years old with acute COVID-19. CDR3s leave out the opening cysteine and the closing phenylalanine or tryptophan. Fields, in order: J gene, D gene, V gene, CDR3 protein. The D gene is left open where the match is weak.

j_call: TRBJ1-1; d_call: NA; v_call: TRBV12-5; cdr3_aa: ASGSGDGGRAF
j_call: TRBJ2-5; d_call: NA; v_call: TRBV5-1; cdr3_aa: ASSSRFNQETQY
j_call: TRBJ1-1; d_call: TRBD1; v_call: TRBV28; cdr3_aa: ASSLSMGRGRTEAF
j_call: TRBJ2-7; d_call: TRBD1; v_call: TRBV18; cdr3_aa: ASSPNRDRGNEQY
j_call: TRBJ2-5; d_call: NA; v_call: TRBV5-4; cdr3_aa: ASSPPGHQRETQY
j_call: TRBJ2-7; d_call: NA; v_call: TRBV18; cdr3_aa: ASSRGSETYEQY
j_call: TRBJ2-2; d_call: NA; v_call: TRBV6-5; cdr3_aa: ASITNTGELF
j_call: TRBJ1-1; d_call: TRBD1; v_call: TRBV19; cdr3_aa: ASIPRQGNTEAF
j_call: TRBJ1-4; d_call: TRBD1; v_call: TRBV4-2; cdr3_aa: ASSQGTGENEKLF
j_call: TRBJ1-3; d_call: NA; v_call: TRBV6-6; cdr3_aa: ASSYGSGSAGNTIY
j_call: TRBJ2-7; d_call: TRBD1; v_call: TRBV6-5; cdr3_aa: ASRSGQIYEQY
j_call: TRBJ2-1; d_call: TRBD1; v_call: TRBV7-9; cdr3_aa: ASSPQGALYNEQF
j_call: TRBJ2-2; d_call: NA; v_call: TRBV28; cdr3_aa: ASSDTYTGHTNATNTGELF
j_call: TRBJ1-1; d_call: TRBD1; v_call: TRBV19; cdr3_aa: ASWDRAFPAF
j_call: TRBJ2-1; d_call: TRBD1; v_call: TRBV15; cdr3_aa: ATSRDRDRGLQNEQF
j_call: TRBJ2-5; d_call: TRBD2; v_call: TRBV18; cdr3_aa: VSSGQRGETQY
j_call: TRBJ1-4; d_call: TRBD1; v_call: TRBV19; cdr3_aa: ASSTNQQGASNEKLF
j_call: TRBJ1-5; d_call: NA; v_call: TRBV28; cdr3_aa: ASSPSPVNQPQH
j_call: TRBJ2-1; d_call: NA; v_call: TRBV6-2/TRBV6-3; cdr3_aa: ASSSVRRKEQF
j_call: TRBJ2-5; d_call: TRBD1; v_call: TRBV9; cdr3_aa: ASSVEGARETQY
j_call: TRBJ1-1; d_call: NA; v_call: TRBV28; cdr3_aa: ASRVARGRERNTEAF
j_call: TRBJ2-3; d_call: TRBD2; v_call: TRBV6-2/TRBV6-3; cdr3_aa: ASSRLAGEADTQY
j_call: TRBJ2-2; d_call: NA; v_call: TRBV9; cdr3_aa: ASSVGGLVHTGELF
j_call: TRBJ2-7; d_call: TRBD1; v_call: TRBV6-2/TRBV6-3; cdr3_aa: ASSYSAGQGNLYEQY
j_call: TRBJ2-3; d_call: NA; v_call: TRBV11-1; cdr3_aa: ASSSQSDTQY
j_call: TRBJ1-2; d_call: TRBD1; v_call: TRBV10-3; cdr3_aa: ALGDRADYGYT
j_call: TRBJ2-5; d_call: TRBD2; v_call: TRBV29-1; cdr3_aa: SVKLAGGLGETQY
j_call: TRBJ2-2; d_call: TRBD2; v_call: TRBV7-9; cdr3_aa: ASSLEGGGSDTGELF
j_call: TRBJ2-1; d_call: TRBD2; v_call: TRBV7-2; cdr3_aa: ASSSTSGKIGEQF
j_call: TRBJ2-3; d_call: TRBD1; v_call: TRBV18; cdr3_aa: ASSPDRVEDTQY
j_call: TRBJ1-4; d_call: NA; v_call: TRBV7-2; cdr3_aa: ASSLGVSGNEKLF
j_call: TRBJ1-4; d_call: NA; v_call: TRBV27; cdr3_aa: ASSSLQGANEKLF
j_call: TRBJ1-2; d_call: TRBD1; v_call: TRBV18; cdr3_aa: ASSPGTVYGYT
j_call: TRBJ2-5; d_call: NA; v_call: TRBV5-1; cdr3_aa: ASSLMRATQETQY
j_call: TRBJ1-1; d_call: TRBD1; v_call: TRBV19; cdr3_aa: ASSPRTGVSVTEAF
j_call: TRBJ1-1; d_call: NA; v_call: TRBV30; cdr3_aa: AWRERWEGPDTEAF
j_call: TRBJ2-3; d_call: TRBD2; v_call: TRBV7-2; cdr3_aa: ASSLGAGGDTQY
j_call: TRBJ2-1; d_call: TRBD2; v_call: TRBV7-8; cdr3_aa: ASSFGLGANEQF
j_call: TRBJ2-3; d_call: NA; v_call: TRBV29-1; cdr3_aa: SVVAGTDTQY